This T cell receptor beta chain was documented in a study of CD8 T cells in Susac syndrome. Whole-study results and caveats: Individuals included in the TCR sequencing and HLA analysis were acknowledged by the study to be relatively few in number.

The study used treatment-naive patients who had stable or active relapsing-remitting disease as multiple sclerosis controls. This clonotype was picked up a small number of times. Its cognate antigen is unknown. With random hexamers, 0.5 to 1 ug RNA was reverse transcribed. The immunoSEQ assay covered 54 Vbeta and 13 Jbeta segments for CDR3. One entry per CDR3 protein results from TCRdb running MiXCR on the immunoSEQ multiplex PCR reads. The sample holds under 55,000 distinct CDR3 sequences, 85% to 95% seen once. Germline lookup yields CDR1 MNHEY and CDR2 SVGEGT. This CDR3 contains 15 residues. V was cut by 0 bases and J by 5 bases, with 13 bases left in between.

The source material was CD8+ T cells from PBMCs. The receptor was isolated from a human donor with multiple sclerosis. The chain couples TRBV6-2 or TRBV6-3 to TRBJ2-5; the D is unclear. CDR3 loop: CASSYSGRLGETQYF. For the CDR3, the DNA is TGTGCCAGCAGTTACTCGGGAAGGTTGGGGGAGACCCAGTACTTC.